Listed here are 9 T cell receptor beta chains from one sample, sequenced in a study of cytomegalovirus exposure and HLA in healthy donors. It was with 60 Vbeta and 13 Jbeta primers that the PCR ran. This table comes from immunoSEQ multiplex PCR, and its TCRdb copy is limited to in-frame clones, with some not included. Counted here are roughly 140,000 clones, around 80% occurring once; the ten biggest clones make up 6.8%. Sequencing was performed on PBMCs. All receptors come from a man aged 40-49 years in good health and CMV-seropositive.

The V call is TRBV11-2, the J call TRBJ1-2; D is possibly TRBD1 (5 bases). The CDR3 covers 15 residues. Germline CDR1 reads SGHAT; CDR2 reads FQNNGV. V lost 4 bases, J lost 0 bases, and 12 bases lay in between. CDR3 sequence: CASSSLDKANYGYTF. The CDR3, as DNA: TGTGCCAGCAGCTCGTTGGACAAGGCTAACTATGGCTACACCTTC.

The chain uses TRBV19 and TRBJ1-1; TRBD1 agrees at 7 bases. The V gene end was trimmed by 5 bases and the J gene end by 4 bases; junction bases not matched to a gene: 4. The germline gives CDR1 LNHDA, CDR2 SQIVND (reference sequence). The CDR3 runs to 13 residues. This CDR3 is CASSYRGGTEAFF. The CDR3, as DNA: TGTGCCAGTAGTTACAGGGGTGGCACTGAAGCTTTCTTT.

V and J are TRBV5-1 and TRBJ2-2; 8 bases agree with TRBD1. V was pared by 0 bases and J by 6 bases, with 4 bases of the junction left unmatched. CDR3 length: 15 amino acids. Germline CDR1 and CDR2: SGHRS and YFSETQ. CDR3 amino acids: CASSLAQGAAGELFF. The CDR3 DNA is TGCGCCAGCAGCTTGGCTCAGGGGGCGGCCGGGGAGCTGTTTTTT.

This chain joins TRBV5-1 and TRBJ1-3; D remains unclear. Trimming pared 2 bases from V and 4 bases from J, leaving 13 bases between. This CDR3 spans 15 amino acids. Germline CDR1 is SGHRS and CDR2 is YFSETQ. CDR3 protein: CASSFVADGGNTIYF. The CDR3 DNA follows: TGCGCCAGCAGCTTTGTAGCTGATGGAGGAAACACCATATATTTT.

This chain links TRBV4-3 with TRBJ2-2; D is ambiguous. V was trimmed by 1 base and J by 0 bases, leaving 6 bases between them. The germline CDR1 and CDR2 sequences are LGHNA and YSLEER. This CDR3 region has 15 residues. The CDR3 sequence is CASSQARANTGELFF. CDR3 DNA: TGCGCCAGCAGCCAAGCCCGGGCGAACACCGGGGAGCTGTTTTTT.

This chain links TRBV2 with TRBJ2-3; a weak D match, TRBD1 (5 bases). The CDR3 spans 15 residues. Germline CDR1 SNHLY, CDR2 FYNNEI. V was shortened by 3 bases and J by 2 bases, with 12 bases between the two germline ends. CDR3 loop: CASSDQGGSTDTQYF. The CDR3 coding sequence is TGTGCCAGCAGTGATCAGGGTGGGTCCACAGATACGCAGTATTTT. The variable domain in full, completed from reference TRBV2 and TRBJ2-3, reads EPEVTQTPSHQVTQMGQEVILRCVPISNHLYFYWYRQILGQKVEFLVSFYNNEISEKSEIFDDQFSVERPDGSNFTLKIRSTKLEDSAMYFCASSDQGGSTDTQYFGPGTRLTVL.

The rearrangement links TRBV4-3 to TRBJ2-7; the D is unclear. The CDR3 totals 14 residues. V lost 0 bases, J lost 4 bases, and 10 bases lay in between. CDR1 and CDR2 from the germline V gene are LGHNA and YSLEER. The CDR3 is CASSQDIAVYEQYF. For the CDR3, the DNA is TGCGCCAGCAGCCAAGATATCGCGGTTTACGAGCAGTACTTC.

The chain links TRBV6-5 to TRBJ1-3; a possible D gene is TRBD1 (6 bases). The CDR3 has 15 amino acids. V was shortened by 7 bases and J by 0 bases, with 13 bases between the two germline ends. In germline, CDR1 is MNHEY, CDR2 SVGAGI. The CDR3, as DNA: TGTGCCAGCACCCGACAGGCGAGCTCTGGAAACACCATATATTTT. It encodes CASTRQASSGNTIYF.

A remark on this clone: The sample holds other DNA sequences that translate to the same CDR3. The chain has TRBV4-1 and TRBJ2-7; TRBD2 matches 12 bases. With V trimmed by 6 bases and J by 2 bases, 5 bases remained unmatched. CDR3 size: 15 residues. In germline, CDR1 is MGHRA, CDR2 YSYEKL. The CDR3 nucleotides are TGCGCCAGCAGTCCTCGGACTAGCGGGACCTACGAGCAGTACTTC. Translating gives CASSPRTSGTYEQYF.